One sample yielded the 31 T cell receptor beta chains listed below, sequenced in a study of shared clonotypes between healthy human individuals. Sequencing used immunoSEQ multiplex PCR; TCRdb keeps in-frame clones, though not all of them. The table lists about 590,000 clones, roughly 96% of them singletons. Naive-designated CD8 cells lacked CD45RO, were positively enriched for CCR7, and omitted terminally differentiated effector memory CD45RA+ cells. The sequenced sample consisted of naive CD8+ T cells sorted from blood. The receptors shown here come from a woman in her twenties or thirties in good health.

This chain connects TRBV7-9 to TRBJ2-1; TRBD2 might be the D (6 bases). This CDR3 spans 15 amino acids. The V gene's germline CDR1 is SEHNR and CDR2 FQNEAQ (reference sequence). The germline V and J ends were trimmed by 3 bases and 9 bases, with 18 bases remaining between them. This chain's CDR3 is CASSLGEVFTTEQFF. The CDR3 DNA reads TGTGCCAGCAGCTTGGGGGAGGTCTTTACAACTGAGCAGTTCTTC.

In DNA, the CDR3 is TGTGCCAGCTCACCAGGAGCGGGAGTGGATTGGGTGAGCCAGTACTTC. It encodes CASSPGAGVDWVSQYF. The chain uses TRBV18 and TRBJ2-5, with 8 bases that match TRBD2. The length of the CDR3 is 16 residues. Per the germline V gene, CDR1 is KGHSH and CDR2 is LQKENI. V lost 2 bases, J lost 10 bases, and 15 bases stayed unmatched.

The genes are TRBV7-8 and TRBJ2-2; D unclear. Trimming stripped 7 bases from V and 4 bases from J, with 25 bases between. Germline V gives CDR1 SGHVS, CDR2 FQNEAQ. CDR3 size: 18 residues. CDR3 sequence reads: CASTHRAGGPMGTGELFF. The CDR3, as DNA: TGTGCCAGCACCCATAGGGCAGGCGGACCTATGGGCACCGGGGAGCTGTTTTTT.

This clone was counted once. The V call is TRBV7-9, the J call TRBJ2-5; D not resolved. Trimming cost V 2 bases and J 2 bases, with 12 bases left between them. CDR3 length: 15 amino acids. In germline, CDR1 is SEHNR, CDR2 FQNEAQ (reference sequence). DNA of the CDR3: TGTGCCAGCAGCTTATCTTCTGCTGAGCAAGAGACCCAGTACTTC. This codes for CASSLSSAEQETQYF.

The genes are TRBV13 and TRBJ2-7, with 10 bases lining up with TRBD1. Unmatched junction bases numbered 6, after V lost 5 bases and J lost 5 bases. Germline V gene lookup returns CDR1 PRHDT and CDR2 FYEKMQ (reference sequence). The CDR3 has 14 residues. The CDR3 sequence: CASSKRDRGNEQYF. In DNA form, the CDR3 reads TGTGCCAGCAGCAAAAGGGACAGGGGTAACGAGCAGTACTTC.

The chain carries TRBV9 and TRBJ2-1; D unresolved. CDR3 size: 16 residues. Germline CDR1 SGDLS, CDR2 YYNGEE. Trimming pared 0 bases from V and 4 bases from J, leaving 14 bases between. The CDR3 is CASSVGSEWGYNEQFF. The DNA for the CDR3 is TGTGCCAGCAGCGTAGGGAGCGAGTGGGGTTACAATGAGCAGTTCTTC.

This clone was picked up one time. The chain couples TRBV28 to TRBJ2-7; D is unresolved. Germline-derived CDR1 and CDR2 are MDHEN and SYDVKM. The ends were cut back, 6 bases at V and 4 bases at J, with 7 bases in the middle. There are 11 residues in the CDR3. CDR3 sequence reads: CASSDGYEQYF. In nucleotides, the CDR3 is TGTGCCAGCAGCGACGGTTACGAGCAGTACTTC.

The CDR3 DNA reads TGTGCCAGCAGTTTAGGGGGGGCCCTTAATGAGCAGTTCTTC. The encoded protein is CASSLGGALNEQFF. The genes are TRBV27 and TRBJ2-1; the D gene is possibly TRBD2 (7 bases). V gave up 2 bases and J gave up 7 bases, with 12 bases separating them. CDR3 length: 14 residues. Germline V gene sequence: CDR1 MNHEY, CDR2 SMNVEV (reference sequence).

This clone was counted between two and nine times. DNA of the CDR3: TGCGCCAGCAGTCAACTCGGGGGTGGGTCAGATACGCAGTATTTT. The encoded protein is CASSQLGGGSDTQYF. The V and J genes are TRBV23-1 and TRBJ2-3; D possibly corresponds to TRBD2 (6 bases). TRBV23-1 is assigned to the ORF class and has an uncertain function. The CDR3 has 15 residues. Trimming pared 2 bases from V and 4 bases from J, leaving 13 bases between.

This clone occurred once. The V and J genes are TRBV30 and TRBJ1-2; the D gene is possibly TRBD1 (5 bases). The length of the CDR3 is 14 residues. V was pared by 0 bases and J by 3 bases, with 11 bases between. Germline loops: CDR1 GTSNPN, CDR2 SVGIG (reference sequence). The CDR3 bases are TGTGCCTGGAGTGTAGGGCAGGGCCACTATGGCTACACCTTC. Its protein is CAWSVGQGHYGYTF.

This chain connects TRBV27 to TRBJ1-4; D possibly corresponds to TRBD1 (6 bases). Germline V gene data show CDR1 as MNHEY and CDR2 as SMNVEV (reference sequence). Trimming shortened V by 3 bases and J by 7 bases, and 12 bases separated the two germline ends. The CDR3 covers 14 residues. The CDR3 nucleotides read TGTGCCAGCAGTTTTGGCACAGGGACTGAAAAACTGTTTTTT. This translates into CASSFGTGTEKLFF.

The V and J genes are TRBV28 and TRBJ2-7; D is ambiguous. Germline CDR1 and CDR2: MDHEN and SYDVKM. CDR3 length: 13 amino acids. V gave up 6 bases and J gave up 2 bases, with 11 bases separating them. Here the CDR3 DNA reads TGTGCCAGCAGCATCGGGCCCGCCTACGAGCAGTACTTC. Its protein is CASSIGPAYEQYF.

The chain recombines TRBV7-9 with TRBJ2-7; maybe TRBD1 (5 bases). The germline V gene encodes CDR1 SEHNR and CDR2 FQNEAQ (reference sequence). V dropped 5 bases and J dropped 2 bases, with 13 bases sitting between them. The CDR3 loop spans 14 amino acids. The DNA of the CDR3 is TGTGCCAGCAGCCCCACGATGACAGCCTACGAGCAGTACTTC. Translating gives CASSPTMTAYEQYF.

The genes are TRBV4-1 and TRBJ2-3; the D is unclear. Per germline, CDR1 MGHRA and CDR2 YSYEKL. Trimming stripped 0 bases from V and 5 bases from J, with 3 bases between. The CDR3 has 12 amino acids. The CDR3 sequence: CASSQERDTQYF. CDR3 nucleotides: TGCGCCAGCAGCCAAGAACGAGATACGCAGTATTTT.

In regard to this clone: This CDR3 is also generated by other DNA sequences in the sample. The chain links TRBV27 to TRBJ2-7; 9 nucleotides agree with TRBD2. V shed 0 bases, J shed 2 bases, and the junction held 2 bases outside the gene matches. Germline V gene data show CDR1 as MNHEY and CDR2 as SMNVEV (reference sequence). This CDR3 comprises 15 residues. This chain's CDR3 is CASSLSSGSTYEQYF. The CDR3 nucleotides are TGTGCCAGCAGTTTATCTAGCGGGAGCACCTACGAGCAGTACTTC.

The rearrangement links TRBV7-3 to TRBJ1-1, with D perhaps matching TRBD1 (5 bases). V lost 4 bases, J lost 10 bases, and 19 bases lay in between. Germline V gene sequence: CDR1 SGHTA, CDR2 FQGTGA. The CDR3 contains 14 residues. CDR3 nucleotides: TGTGCCAGCAGCTCCCCGTTGACAGCCGCTGTAGCTTTCTTT. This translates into CASSSPLTAAVAFF.

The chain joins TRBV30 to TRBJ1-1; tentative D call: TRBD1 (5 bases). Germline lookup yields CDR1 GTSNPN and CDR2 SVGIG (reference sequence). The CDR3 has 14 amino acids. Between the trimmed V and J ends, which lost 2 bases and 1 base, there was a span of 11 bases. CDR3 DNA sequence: TGTGCCTGGAGTTTGACCAGGGCGAACACTGAAGCTTTCTTT. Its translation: CAWSLTRANTEAFF. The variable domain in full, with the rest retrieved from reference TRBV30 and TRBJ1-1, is SQTIHQWPATLVQPVGSPLSLECTVEGTSNPNLYWYRQAAGRGLQLLFYSVGIGQISSEVPQNLSASRPQDRQFILSSKKLLLSDSGFYLCAWSLTRANTEAFFGQGTRLTVV.

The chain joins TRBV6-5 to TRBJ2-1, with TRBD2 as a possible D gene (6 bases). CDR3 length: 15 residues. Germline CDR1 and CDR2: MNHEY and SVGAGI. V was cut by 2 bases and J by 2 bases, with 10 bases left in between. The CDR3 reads CASSYPGDPYNEQFF. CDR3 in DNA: TGTGCCAGCAGTTACCCGGGAGACCCCTACAATGAGCAGTTCTTC.

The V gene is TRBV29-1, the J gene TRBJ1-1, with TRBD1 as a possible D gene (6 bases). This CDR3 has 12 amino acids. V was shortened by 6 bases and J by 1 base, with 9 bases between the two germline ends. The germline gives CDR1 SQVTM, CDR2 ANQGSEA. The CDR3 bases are TGCAGCGTGGGGGCAGGGAACACTGAAGCTTTCTTT. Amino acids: CSVGAGNTEAFF.

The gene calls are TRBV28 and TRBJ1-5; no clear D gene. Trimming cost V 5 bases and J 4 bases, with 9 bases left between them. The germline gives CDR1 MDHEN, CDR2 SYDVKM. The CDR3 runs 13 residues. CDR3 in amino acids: CASSPVGNQPQHF. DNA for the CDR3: TGTGCCAGCAGTCCCGTGGGGAATCAGCCCCAGCATTTT.

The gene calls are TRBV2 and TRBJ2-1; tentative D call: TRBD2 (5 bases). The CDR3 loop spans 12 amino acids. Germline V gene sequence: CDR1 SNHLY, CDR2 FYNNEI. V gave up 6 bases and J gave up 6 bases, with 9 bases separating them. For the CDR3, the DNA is TGTGCCAGCAGGTGGGAGTTCAATGAGCAGTTCTTC. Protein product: CASRWEFNEQFF.

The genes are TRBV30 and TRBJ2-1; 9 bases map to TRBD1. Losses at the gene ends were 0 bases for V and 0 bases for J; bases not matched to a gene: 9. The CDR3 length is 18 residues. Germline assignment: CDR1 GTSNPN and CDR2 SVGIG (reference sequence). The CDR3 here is CAWSVDRGTPLSYNEQFF. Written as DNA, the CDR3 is TGTGCCTGGAGTGTCGACAGGGGGACACCTCTCTCCTACAATGAGCAGTTCTTC.

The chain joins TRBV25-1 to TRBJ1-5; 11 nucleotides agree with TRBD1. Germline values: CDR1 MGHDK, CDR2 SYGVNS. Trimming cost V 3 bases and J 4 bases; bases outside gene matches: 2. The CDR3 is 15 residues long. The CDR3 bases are TGTGCCAGCAGTGATGGGGACAGGGGGAATCAGCCCCAGCATTTT. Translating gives CASSDGDRGNQPQHF.

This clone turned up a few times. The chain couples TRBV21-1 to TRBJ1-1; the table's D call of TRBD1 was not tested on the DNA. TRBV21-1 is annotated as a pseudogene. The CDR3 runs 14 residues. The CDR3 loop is CASRKGQQNTEAFF. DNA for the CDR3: TGTGCCAGCAGAAAGGGGCAGCAGAACACTGAAGCTTTCTTT.

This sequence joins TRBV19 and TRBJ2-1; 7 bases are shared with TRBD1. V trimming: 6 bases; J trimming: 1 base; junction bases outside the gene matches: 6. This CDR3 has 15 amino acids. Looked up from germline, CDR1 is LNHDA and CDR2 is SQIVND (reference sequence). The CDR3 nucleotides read TGTGCCAGTAGCCCCGTACAGGGGTCCTACAATGAGCAGTTCTTC. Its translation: CASSPVQGSYNEQFF.

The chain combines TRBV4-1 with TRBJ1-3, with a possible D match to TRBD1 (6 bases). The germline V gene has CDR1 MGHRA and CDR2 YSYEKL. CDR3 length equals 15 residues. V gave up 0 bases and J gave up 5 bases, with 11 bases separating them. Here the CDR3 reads CASSQDGTGRNTIYF. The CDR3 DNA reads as TGCGCCAGCAGCCAAGACGGAACAGGGAGAAACACCATATATTTT.

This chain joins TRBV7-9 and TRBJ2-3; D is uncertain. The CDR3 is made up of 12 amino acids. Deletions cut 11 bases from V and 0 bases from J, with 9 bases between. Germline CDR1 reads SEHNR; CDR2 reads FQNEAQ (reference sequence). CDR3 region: CAGYSSTDTQYF. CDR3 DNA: TGTGCCGGATACTCTAGCACAGATACGCAGTATTTT.

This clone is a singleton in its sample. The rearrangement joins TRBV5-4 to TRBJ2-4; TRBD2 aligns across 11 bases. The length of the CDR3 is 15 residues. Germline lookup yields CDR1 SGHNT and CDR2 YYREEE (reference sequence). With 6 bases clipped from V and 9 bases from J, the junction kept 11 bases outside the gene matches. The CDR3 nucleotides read TGTGCCAGCACCATGGGCGGCCTAGCGGGAGGCATTCAGTACTTC. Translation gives CASTMGGLAGGIQYF. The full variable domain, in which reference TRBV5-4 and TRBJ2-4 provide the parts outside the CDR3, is ETGVTQSPTHLIKTRGQQVTLRCSSQSGHNTVSWYQQALGQGPQFIFQYYREEENGRGNFPPRFSGLQFPNYSSELNVNALELDDSALYLCASTMGGLAGGIQYFGAGTRLSVL.

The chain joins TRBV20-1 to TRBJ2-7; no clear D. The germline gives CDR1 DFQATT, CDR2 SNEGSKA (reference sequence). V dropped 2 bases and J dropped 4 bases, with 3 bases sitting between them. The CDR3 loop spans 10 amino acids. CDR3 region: CSARTYEQYF. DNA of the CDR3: TGCAGTGCTAGAACGTACGAGCAGTACTTC.

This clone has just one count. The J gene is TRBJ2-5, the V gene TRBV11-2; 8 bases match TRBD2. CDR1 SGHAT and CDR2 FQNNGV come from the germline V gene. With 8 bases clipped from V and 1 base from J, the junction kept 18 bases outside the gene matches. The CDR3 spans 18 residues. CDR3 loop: CASLGGGAGDVIQETQYF. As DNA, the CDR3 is TGTGCCAGCTTGGGAGGGGGAGCGGGAGATGTAATCCAAGAGACCCAGTACTTC.

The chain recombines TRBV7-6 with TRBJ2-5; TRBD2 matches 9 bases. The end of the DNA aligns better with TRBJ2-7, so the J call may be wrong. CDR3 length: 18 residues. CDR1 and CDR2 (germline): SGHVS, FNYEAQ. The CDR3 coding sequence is TGTGCCAGCAGCTTAGAAGACCCCTGGCGGGAGGGCTCCTACGAGCAGTACTTC. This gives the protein CASSLEDPWREGSYEQYF.